Presented here are 12 T cell receptor beta chains from one specimen sequenced in a study of blood T cells in healthy people across ages. A sample-barcoded 5' primer and a J-beta primer mix were used in a second PCR of about 6 to 11 cycles. TCRdb used MiXCR to reprocess the 5' RACE reads, holding one entry per CDR3 protein. This sample has about 1.4 million distinct CDR3 sequences; 45% to 70% occur once, and the top ten carry 6.5% to 8.5%. The sequenced sample was blood. Source of these receptors: a man aged 18 to 29 in good health.

This rearrangement joins TRBV6-5 to TRBJ2-7; TRBD1 might be the D (5 bases). Matching the DNA end better, TRBJ2-5 makes the J call doubtful. The germline CDR1 and CDR2 sequences are MNHEY and SVGAGI. The CDR3 extends over 15 amino acids. CDR3: CASSYSDSLKETQYF. The DNA for the CDR3 is TGTGCCAGCAGTTACTCAGACAGCTTAAAAGAGACCCAGTACTTC.

The chain employs TRBV6-2 or TRBV6-3 and TRBJ2-5; D call uncertain. Per germline, CDR1 MNHEY and CDR2 SVGEGT. V lost 6 bases and J 7 bases, leaving 15 bases between the germline ends. The CDR3 extends over 13 amino acids. The CDR3 nucleotides are TGTGCCAGCAGGCAAGACACCCTCGGGACCCAGTACTTC. Protein product: CASRQDTLGTQYF.

A remark on this clonotype: The germline gene is not matched at one end of the junction; a read error may be the cause. This chain joins TRBV20-1 and TRBJ1-6; TRBD1 agrees at 7 bases. The germline V gene encodes CDR1 DFQATT and CDR2 SNEGSKA (reference sequence). The CDR3 extends over 15 amino acids. CDR3 protein: CSARALGQQDSTLHF. The CDR3 nucleotides read TGCAGTGCTAGAGCCCTGGGACAGCAGGATTCAACCCTCCACTTT.

V gene TRBV7-9 combines with J gene TRBJ1-1; tentative D call: TRBD1 (5 bases). Trimming pared 2 bases from V and 6 bases from J, leaving 13 bases between. Germline CDR1 SEHNR, CDR2 FQNEAQ (reference sequence). The CDR3 runs to 14 residues. This chain's CDR3 is CASSLLGDSAEAFF. The CDR3 DNA is TGTGCCAGCAGCTTATTGGGGGACTCCGCTGAAGCTTTCTTT. Filled out from reference TRBV7-9 and TRBJ1-1, the complete variable domain reads DTGVSQNPRHKITKRGQNVTFRCDPISEHNRLYWYRQTLGQGPEFLTYFQNEAQLEKSRLLSDRFSAERPKGSFSTLEIQRTEQGDSAMYLCASSLLGDSAEAFFGQGTRLTVV.

The chain couples TRBV11-1 to TRBJ1-2; D is possibly TRBD1 (5 bases). V was pared by 5 bases and J by 2 bases, with 12 bases between. CDR1 is SGHAT, CDR2 FQDESV, per germline (reference sequence). This CDR3 is 14 amino acids long. The CDR3 region has the DNA TGTGCCAGCAGCCTAAAAGGGACCAACTATGGCTACACCTTC. Residues: CASSLKGTNYGYTF.

The chain recombines TRBV7-9 with TRBJ2-3, with TRBD2 as a possible D gene (6 bases). The V and J ends lost 4 bases and 3 bases respectively, with 14 bases between them. The CDR3 is 15 amino acids. Germline V gene data show CDR1 as SEHNR and CDR2 as FQNEAQ (reference sequence). CDR3 DNA: TGTGCCAGCAGCTCCGGGGACTGGTCAACAGATACGCAGTATTTT. This codes for CASSSGDWSTDTQYF.

The chain joins TRBV7-2 to TRBJ2-4; D is ambiguous. The germline gives CDR1 SGHTA, CDR2 FQGNSA. The CDR3 sequence is 15 residues long. V lost 2 bases, J lost 3 bases, and 11 bases lay in between. CDR3 region: CASSLSYLVKNIQYF. The CDR3 DNA reads TGTGCCAGCAGCTTAAGTTATTTGGTCAAAAACATTCAGTACTTC.

The CDR3 reads CSVEEGGIDEQFF. The CDR3 DNA follows: TGCAGCGTTGAGGAGGGAGGGATCGATGAGCAGTTCTTC. The rearrangement joins TRBV29-1 to TRBJ2-1, with 7 bases fitting TRBD2. The trim removed 3 bases at V and 8 bases at J, leaving 7 bases unmatched. This CDR3 has 13 amino acids. CDR1 is SQVTM, CDR2 ANQGSEA, per germline.

The V gene is TRBV27, the J gene TRBJ1-2, with TRBD1 as a possible D gene (5 bases). The CDR3 has 15 amino acids. V was cut by 5 bases and J by 0 bases, with 13 bases left in between. The germline V gene encodes CDR1 MNHEY and CDR2 SMNVEV (reference sequence). The CDR3 is CASSPRQPTNYGYTF. The CDR3 DNA sequence: TGTGCCAGCAGTCCAAGACAGCCAACTAACTATGGCTACACCTTC.

This clonotype was counted only a few times. The V call is TRBV12-3 or TRBV12-4, the J call TRBJ2-4; D not resolved. The J call is doubtful: the DNA matches TRBJ2-7 better. This CDR3 is built from 16 residues. DNA for the CDR3: TGTGCCAGCAGTTCATCGTGGGCAGATATTTCTTACGAGCAGTACTTC. Protein product: CASSSSWADISYEQYF.

The gene calls are TRBV5-4 and TRBJ1-2, with D unclear. Trimming pared 4 bases from V and 3 bases from J, leaving 13 bases between. From germline, CDR1 is SGHNT and CDR2 YYREEE (reference sequence). The CDR3 extends over 14 amino acids. The CDR3 DNA follows: TGTGCCAGCAGCACCCAGGACGGATACTATGGCTACACCTTC. Amino acids: CASSTQDGYYGYTF.

The CDR3 here is CASSFGTGTGTNEKLFF. The CDR3 DNA reads as TGTGCCAGCAGTTTCGGGACAGGCACTGGGACTAATGAAAAACTGTTTTTT. The V and J genes are TRBV27 and TRBJ1-4; 8 bases are a match to TRBD1. The CDR3 contains 17 residues. Per the germline V gene, CDR1 is MNHEY and CDR2 is SMNVEV (reference sequence). V shed 3 bases, J shed 2 bases, and the junction held 8 bases outside the gene matches.